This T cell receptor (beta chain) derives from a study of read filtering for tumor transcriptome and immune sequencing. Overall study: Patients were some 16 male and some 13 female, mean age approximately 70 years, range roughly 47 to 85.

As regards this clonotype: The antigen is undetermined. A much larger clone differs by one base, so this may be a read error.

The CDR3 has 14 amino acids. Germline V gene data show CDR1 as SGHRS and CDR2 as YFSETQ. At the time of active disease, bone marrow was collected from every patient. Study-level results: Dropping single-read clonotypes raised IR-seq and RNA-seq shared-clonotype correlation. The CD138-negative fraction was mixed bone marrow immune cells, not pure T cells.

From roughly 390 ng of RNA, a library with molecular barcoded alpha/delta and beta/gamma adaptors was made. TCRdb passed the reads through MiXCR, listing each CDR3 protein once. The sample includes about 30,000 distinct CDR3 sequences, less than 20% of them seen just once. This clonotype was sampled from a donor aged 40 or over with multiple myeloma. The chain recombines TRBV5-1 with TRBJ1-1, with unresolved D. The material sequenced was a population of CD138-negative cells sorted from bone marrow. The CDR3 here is CASSYTWGNTVAFF. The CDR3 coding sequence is TGCGCCAGCAGCTACACCTGGGGAAACACTGTAGCTTTCTTT.